This TCR beta chain comes out of a study of shared clonotypes between healthy human individuals (dated by TCRdb to 2019 to 2021). General notes on the study: Three men and a couple of women, aged 18 to 49 years, made up the cohort. For each donor, CD4 naive and CD4 memory were each given three plates, CD8 naive was given two plates, and CD8 memory was given one plate. The study deeply sequenced blood TCR repertoires of five healthy adults to estimate repertoire size and the extent of clonotype sharing between individuals. Per donor, leukapheresis produced somewhere between about 0.9 and 9.5 billion PBMCs. Different laboratories and diverse techniques were used to prepare libraries and sequence TCR repertoires, to increase sequencing depth and limit assay-specific biases. Summary of the overall study and its limitations: Based on pairwise subsampling, the degree of clonotype sharing among donors was expected to be affected by sequencing depth. Incomplete sequencing was indicated by rarefaction of sorted-subset datasets, despite the large sequencing depth. Estimated clonotype richness was generally larger for naive than for memory subsets. Sampling was restricted to blood, and TCR repertoires in tissue are likely to differ from TCR repertoires in blood. Clonotypes shared by all four sorted-subset donors showed higher generation probabilities than non-shared clonotypes. When four donors were compared, the shared fraction of clonotypes was roughly 4.8% for naive CD4, approximately 3.5% for naive CD8, more than 2% for memory CD4, and approximately 0.4% for memory CD8. Because the study included only a small number of donors, the genetic and exposure-history diversity represented was limited.

Remarks on this clone: Its antigen specificity is not known. There are no base qualities to consult, and no much larger clone falls within one base.

For the CD8 naive samples, CD45RO-negative cells were positively selected for CCR7, yielding a CD45RA+CCR7+ population from which TemRA cells were excluded. The donors were healthy, HIV-negative adults with no recently reported acute infections or vaccinations. Every donor was a Caucasian adult residing in Nashville, Tennessee, USA. Blood was collected by leukapheresis, and PBMCs were isolated by Ficoll-Histopaque density gradient centrifugation and then cryopreserved in liquid nitrogen vapor phase. Analytical flow cytometry was used to check the purity and quantity of each magnetically sorted T cell population. From each sorted fraction, genomic DNA was isolated and quantified by UV absorbance on a Nanodrop 2000c. The CDR3 starts with the cysteine, ends with the phenylalanine, and has 13 residues. Only the CDR3 portion is preserved as DNA: 39 bases, with reading frame beginning at the first base. The junction carries 9 bases between V and J, which are trimmed by 3 bases and 7 bases respectively. CDR1 is given as LNHDA and CDR2 as SQIVND, both from the germline V gene (reference sequence).

TCR CDR3 regions were amplified from genomic DNA by multiplex PCR using the deep immunoSEQ assay. Genomic DNA extracted from each cell subset was distributed evenly over all wells of several immunoSEQ 96-well plates, and each plate served as one replicate. For sorted subsets, each replicate PCR was loaded with 200 ng genomic DNA, equivalent to roughly 30,000 T cell genomes. Purified libraries were quantified with a Qubit 3.0 fluorometer, sized on a Bioanalyzer 2100, and re-quantified with the KAPA Library Quantification kit. Every immunoSEQ 96-well plate was sequenced on a separate single-read 150-cycle Illumina NextSeq 550 flow cell. In the paper's pipeline: The immunoSEQ output contained only junctional sequences without quality scores, so filtering could not match that applied to full-length reads. Sequences were annotated with PyIR, a Python wrapper for IgBLAST v1.9, and V/J genes and CDR3 were assigned using IMGT germline references. Any read was removed if the V/J assignment was weak (E-value above 1e-6), the CDR3 was missing, or the read contained stop codons, out-of-frame junctions, or ambiguous translated residues. A V3J clonotype was defined by an identical inferred V gene, J gene, and CDR3 amino acid sequence. The percentage overlap between two repertoires was calculated by dividing the number of shared unique clonotypes by the size of the smaller repertoire. Repertoire richness was assessed with RTK rarefaction, the Chao1 estimator, and Recon v2.1 estimates of unobserved clonotypes. OLGA was used to compute generation probabilities for all TCRbeta clonotypes that the gDNA method yielded from a few donors. As stored in TCRdb, this immuneACCESS dataset retains in-frame rearrangements with V and J assigned. A fraction of the clones does not appear; measured against another copy, unresolved V genes explain less than half of the discrepancy, and the remainder lacks a known reason. That table gives V, J and clone size, and the DNA gave D and trimming. This sample gives under 2,000,000 clones in total; just under 95% of them show up just once. Together, the top ten hold approximately 1.2% of the sample.

The source of this sequence is a man between 18 and 35 years old in good health. The chain is assembled from TRBV19 and TRBJ2-2, with the identity of the D gene unclear. Sequencing used naive CD8+ T cells sorted from blood. Per the publication, the cell subset or site label means: CD45RA+CCR7+. The nucleotides read TGTGCCAGTAGTATCACCGACGGCGGGGAGCTGTTTTTT. It is translated as CASSITDGGELFF.